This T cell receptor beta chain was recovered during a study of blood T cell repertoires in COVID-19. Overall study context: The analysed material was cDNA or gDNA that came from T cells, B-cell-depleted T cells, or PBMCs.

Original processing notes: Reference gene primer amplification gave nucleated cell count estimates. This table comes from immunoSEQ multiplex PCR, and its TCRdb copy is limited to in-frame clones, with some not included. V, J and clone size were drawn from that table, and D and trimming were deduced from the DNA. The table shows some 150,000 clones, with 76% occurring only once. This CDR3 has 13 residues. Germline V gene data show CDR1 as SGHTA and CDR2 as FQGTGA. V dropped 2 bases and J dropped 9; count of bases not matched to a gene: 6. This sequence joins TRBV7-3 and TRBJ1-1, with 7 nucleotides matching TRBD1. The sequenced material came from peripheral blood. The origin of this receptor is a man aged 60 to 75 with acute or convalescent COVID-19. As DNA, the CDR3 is TGTGCCAGCAGCTTAGGGGGACAGAACAAAGCTTTCTTT. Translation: CASSLGGQNKAFF. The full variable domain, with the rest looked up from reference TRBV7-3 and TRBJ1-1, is GAGVSQTPSNKVTEKGKYVELRCDPISGHTALYWYRQSLGQGPEFLIYFQGTGAADDSGLPNDRFFAVRPEGSVSTLKIQRTERGDSAVYLCASSLGGQNKAFFGQGTRLTVV.